The text below deals with one T cell receptor (beta chain). MiXCR was run by TCRdb on the 5' RACE reads, yielding one entry per CDR3 protein. The sample consists of tens of thousands of distinct CDR3 sequences, roughly 30% of them appearing once. The CDR3 runs 11 residues. Germline values: CDR1 SNHLY, CDR2 FYNNEI. Trimming shortened V by 8 bases and J by 5 bases, and 10 bases separated the two germline ends. Memory CD4+ T cells were sorted as CD4+CD45RO+CD25- cells. The sequence was obtained from a female donor with breast cancer. The sample consisted of tumor-infiltrating memory CD4+ T cells sorted from the breast tumor. Subset in this sample: memory CD4+ T cells, CD4+CD45RO+CD25-. The V and J genes are TRBV2 and TRBJ2-7; D not certain. The CDR3 here is CASGGSDEQYF. The CDR3 DNA reads TGTGCCAGCGGTGGAAGTGACGAGCAGTACTTC.